This note documents a single T cell receptor beta chain sequence. Its antigen is as yet unknown. The data are from a study of identical twins. Study findings and constraints: A cross-sectional statistical analysis, not follow-up of the same donors, supported the conclusions.

Per germline, CDR1 KGHDR and CDR2 SFDVKD. The CDR3 sequence is 12 residues long. V was pared by 10 bases and J by 2 bases, with 10 bases between. TCRdb called the 5' RACE reads again in MiXCR, with one record for every CDR3 protein. In the table there are around 480,000 distinct CDR3 sequences, approximately 14% of which are singletons. The same specimen was also included in a second study, on yellow fever vaccine responses in identical twins.

The sample taken for sequencing was CD4+ T cells sorted from blood. The V and J genes are TRBV24-1 and TRBJ2-5; D remains ambiguous. The receptor comes from a young woman in good health. This CDR3 reads CATLGRQETQYF. The CDR3 coding sequence is TGTGCCACTCTCGGAAGACAAGAGACCCAGTACTTC.